A selection of T cell receptor beta chains follows, all from one sample in a study of beta chain features in type 1 diabetes. Profiled with immunoSEQ multiplex PCR; TCRdb holds only in-frame clones, not every one. Among 200,000 to 250,000 clones listed, around 68% were seen once. The specimen was naive CD4+ T cells from blood. These receptors all come from a man aged 25 to 40 in good health. Both conserved end residues are part of each CDR3. Each record gives: D gene, J gene, clone size, V gene, CDR3 DNA, CDR3 protein. A D gene is named only where the DNA matches it firmly. The size of a clone is reported for some rows only, either as once, few or many, or as a class for expanded clones.

>NA|TRBJ1-1|NA|TRBV30
TGTGCCTGGAGGGGGCAAAGGAGCACTGAAGCTTTCTTT
CAWRGQRSTEAFF
>NA|TRBJ2-1|few|TRBV9
TGTGCCAGCAGCTTCCGCTTAGAGGGAATCAATGAGCAGTTCTTC
CASSFRLEGINEQFF
>TRBD1|TRBJ2-5|NA|TRBV15
TGTGCCACCAGCAGAGATATTACAGGGGAGCAAGAGACCCAGTACTTC
CATSRDITGEQETQYF
>NA|TRBJ2-5|few|TRBV7-6
TGTGCCAGCAGCTTAGCGCGGGGAGAGACCCAGTACTTC
CASSLARGETQYF
>NA|TRBJ1-2|NA|TRBV29-1
TGCAGCGTTGGCGGGGTGCTTGCCTATGGCTACACCTTC
CSVGGVLAYGYTF
>NA|TRBJ2-7|NA|TRBV30
TGTGCCTGGAGTTTGCGTAGTTTATCCGAGCAGTACTTC
CAWSLRSLSEQYF
>NA|TRBJ2-3|NA|TRBV29-1
TGCAGCCATTCAGGGGGAGGTAGCACAGATACGCAGTATTTT
CSHSGGGSTDTQYF
>NA|TRBJ2-7|NA|TRBV20-1
TGCAGTGCAGCTGGGACTTTCGAGCAGTACTTC
CSAAGTFEQYF
>TRBD1|TRBJ2-7|few|TRBV29-1
TGCAGCGTGATTGACAGGGAAGGAAGCTACGAGCAGTACTTC
CSVIDREGSYEQYF
>NA|TRBJ1-5|NA|TRBV9
TGTGCCAGCAGCAAGGGGTCCGATCAGCCCCAGCATTTT
CASSKGSDQPQHF
>NA|TRBJ2-3|NA|TRBV29-1
TGCAGCGTTGTTTGGACAGAACTCGGGGATACGCAGTATTTT
CSVVWTELGDTQYF
>TRBD1|TRBJ1-2|few|TRBV29-1
TGCAGCGTTGCGACAGGGAACTATGGCTACACCTTC
CSVATGNYGYTF
>TRBD1|TRBJ1-3|once|TRBV5-4
TGTGCCAGCAGCCTCGGACAGGGTGACGGAAACACCATATATTTT
CASSLGQGDGNTIYF
>TRBD1|TRBJ1-2|once|TRBV9
TGTGCCAGCAGCGCAACGACAGGGACCTATGGCTACACCTTC
CASSATTGTYGYTF
>NA|TRBJ1-5|NA|TRBV19
TGTGCCAGTAGTCCGAGGGGTCAGCCCCAGCATTTT
CASSPRGQPQHF
>NA|TRBJ2-1|once|TRBV18
TGTGCCAGCTCATCGACAGTATCTACGGAGCAGTTCTTC
CASSSTVSTEQFF
>TRBD2|TRBJ2-7|NA|TRBV5-4
TGTGCCAGCAGCTTGTGGTCTAGCGGAAACTACGAGCAGTACTTC
CASSLWSSGNYEQYF
>NA|TRBJ1-3|NA|TRBV30
TGTGCCTGGAGTGTACGATTTGACACGGAAGGAAACACCATATATTTT
CAWSVRFDTEGNTIYF
>TRBD1|TRBJ1-5|NA|TRBV7-2
TGTGCCAGCAGTACAGGGGAGAGTCAGCCCCAGCATTTT
CASSTGESQPQHF
>TRBD1|TRBJ1-2|few|TRBV29-1
TGCAGCGTTGCGGACAGGGGCTATGGCTACACCTTC
CSVADRGYGYTF
>NA|TRBJ2-5|NA|TRBV7-2
TGTGCCAGCAGCTTAATGAGCGGCTTGCAAGAGACCCAGTACTTC
CASSLMSGLQETQYF
>TRBD1|TRBJ2-3|NA|TRBV5-1
TGCGCCAGCAGCTTAGGACAGGAAAGGTCGACAGATACGCAGTATTTT
CASSLGQERSTDTQYF
>TRBD2|TRBJ2-3|NA|TRBV9
TGTGCCAGCAGCGTAGAAGCACTAGCGGTTCCCACAGATACGCAGTATTTT
CASSVEALAVPTDTQYF
>NA|TRBJ2-3|NA|TRBV4-3
TGCGCCAGCAGCCAAGATATTTGGGGGGAAACAAGCACAGATACGCAGTATTTT
CASSQDIWGETSTDTQYF